These 20 T cell receptor beta chains were all obtained from the same sample, sequenced in a study of blood T cell repertoires in COVID-19. Repertoires were generated with immunoSEQ multiplex PCR, while TCRdb's copy carries only in-frame clones and drops some. This table holds around 55,000 clones, 90% found once. The source material was peripheral blood. The source is a man aged 35 to 55 with acute or convalescent COVID-19.

This chain's CDR3 is CASSLWDRVEQYF. DNA for the CDR3: TGTGCCAGCAGTTTATGGGACAGGGTCGAGCAGTACTTC. The V gene is TRBV12-3 or TRBV12-4, the J gene TRBJ2-7; TRBD1 agrees at 9 bases. The J segment lost 6 bases and the V segment lost 2 bases, leaving 2 bases of the junction unmatched. This CDR3 is built from 13 residues.

The chain has TRBV18 and TRBJ1-2, with a tentative D call TRBD1 (6 bases). This CDR3 has 15 amino acids. V was clipped by 5 bases and J by 0 bases, with 13 bases between them. From germline, CDR1 is KGHSH and CDR2 LQKENI. CDR3 nucleotide sequence: TGTGCCAGCTCATCCGGACAGCCCTCTAACTATGGCTACACCTTC. It encodes CASSSGQPSNYGYTF.

The rearrangement joins TRBV20-1 to TRBJ1-6; no definite D call. This CDR3 is 13 amino acids long. V shed 3 bases and J shed 7 bases, with 10 bases lying between them. Germline V gene sequence: CDR1 DFQATT, CDR2 SNEGSKA (reference sequence). This chain's CDR3 is CSASLGLNSPLHF. DNA for the CDR3: TGCAGTGCTAGTTTAGGACTAAATTCACCCCTCCACTTT.

This chain uses TRBV7-2 with TRBJ1-3; no reliable D call. Germline V gives CDR1 SGHTA, CDR2 FQGNSA. Between the trimmed V and J ends, which lost 5 bases and 4 bases, there was a span of 18 bases. The CDR3 sequence is 16 residues long. The CDR3 is CASSNEALPRGNTIYF. DNA of the CDR3: TGTGCCAGCAGCAATGAGGCCCTTCCCCGAGGAAACACCATATATTTT. Supplemented by reference TRBV7-2 and TRBJ1-3, the full variable domain reads GAGVSQSPSNKVTEKGKDVELRCDPISGHTALYWYRQSLGQGLEFLIYFQGNSAPDKSGLPSDRFSAERTGGSVSTLTIQRTQQEDSAVYLCASSNEALPRGNTIYFGEGSWLTVV.

This clone was picked up one time. J is TRBJ1-5 and V is TRBV6-6, with D possibly TRBD1 on 5 matching bases. The CDR3 spans 16 residues. Germline V lookup: CDR1 MNHNY, CDR2 SVGAGI (reference sequence). V was trimmed by 6 bases and J by 3 bases, leaving 18 bases between them. Written as DNA, the CDR3 is TGTGCCAGCAGAGAGAAAAAAGGGGCCAACAATCAGCCCCAGCATTTT. Amino acid sequence: CASREKKGANNQPQHF.

By share, this clone ranks as medium-sized. This chain connects TRBV6-2 or TRBV6-3 to TRBJ2-5, with 9 bases identical to TRBD1. CDR1 is MNHEY and CDR2 is SVGEGT in the germline V gene. This CDR3 region has 18 residues. V gave up 0 bases and J gave up 2 bases; unmatched junction bases: 10. The CDR3 is CASSYSPKGDRVQETQYF. CDR3 coding DNA: TGTGCCAGCAGTTACTCTCCGAAGGGGGACAGGGTACAAGAGACCCAGTACTTC.

The V and J genes are TRBV9 and TRBJ2-1, with 7 bases matching TRBD2. The germline V gene has CDR1 SGDLS and CDR2 YYNGEE. CDR3 length: 16 residues. The J segment lost 2 bases and the V segment lost 2 bases, leaving 7 bases of the junction unmatched. This CDR3 reads CASSVLGGGPYNEQFF. The CDR3 bases are TGTGCCAGCAGCGTTCTGGGGGGAGGGCCCTACAATGAGCAGTTCTTC.

The V call is TRBV6-5, the J call TRBJ1-1; TRBD1 matches at 9 bases. Germline V CDR1 and CDR2: MNHEY, SVGAGI. Losses at the gene ends were 5 bases for V and 4 bases for J; bases not matched to a gene: 5. The CDR3 runs 14 residues. Here the CDR3 DNA reads TGTGCCAGCAGTAACCGGGACAGGGCCACTGAAGCTTTCTTT. Translated, it gives CASSNRDRATEAFF.

DNA of the CDR3: TGTGCCATCAGGAAGGAGGGACAGGGGGGGTCTACTGAAGCTTTCTTT. Its protein is CAIRKEGQGGSTEAFF. The chain combines TRBV10-3 with TRBJ1-1; 11 bases are shared with TRBD1. The CDR3 consists of 16 residues. The J segment lost 5 bases and the V segment lost 6 bases, leaving 11 bases of the junction unmatched. Germline V gene sequence: CDR1 ENHRY, CDR2 SYGVKD.

The gene calls are TRBV30 and TRBJ2-5; D not resolved. Between the trimmed V and J ends, which lost 7 bases and 5 bases, there was a span of 17 bases. This CDR3 is built from 13 residues. The V gene's germline CDR1 is GTSNPN and CDR2 SVGIG (reference sequence). CDR3 loop: CASPSVVGETQYF. The CDR3 region has the DNA TGTGCCTCCCCGTCCGTAGTGGGCGAGACCCAGTACTTC. The whole variable domain, filled in from reference TRBV30 and TRBJ2-5, reads SQTIHQWPATLVQPVGSPLSLECTVEGTSNPNLYWYRQAAGRGLQLLFYSVGIGQISSEVPQNLSASRPQDRQFILSSKKLLLSDSGFYLCASPSVVGETQYFGPGTRLLVL.

The chain joins TRBV6-2 or TRBV6-3 to TRBJ2-1; TRBD1 matches 8 bases. The germline CDR1 and CDR2 sequences are MNHEY and SVGEGT. Trimming removed 2 bases from V and 3 bases from J; junction bases left unmatched: 3. CDR3 length: 15 residues. CDR3 coding DNA: TGTGCCAGCAGTTACGTGACAGGGGACTACAATGAGCAGTTCTTC. It translates to CASSYVTGDYNEQFF.

The chain combines TRBV7-2 with TRBJ1-3; no reliable D call. The CDR3 has 12 amino acids. V was pared by 4 bases and J by 4 bases, with 5 bases between. The germline gives CDR1 SGHTA, CDR2 FQGNSA. The CDR3 loop is CASSSTGNTIYF. DNA for the CDR3: TGTGCCAGCAGCTCGACAGGAAACACCATATATTTT.

The chain uses TRBV5-1 and TRBJ1-1; 8 bases align to TRBD1. The V and J ends lost 1 base and 5 bases, in that order; junction bases with no gene match: 4. CDR3 length equals 14 residues. Germline V lookup: CDR1 SGHRS, CDR2 YFSETQ. The DNA for the CDR3 is TGCGCCAGCAGCTTGTTACAGGGGGAAACTGAAGCTTTCTTT. This translates into CASSLLQGETEAFF.

The chain is built from TRBV4-1 and TRBJ2-2, with TRBD2 matching over 9 bases. V was clipped by 0 bases and J by 5 bases; unmatched bases: 4. CDR3 length equals 16 residues. CDR1 and CDR2 from the germline V gene are MGHRA and YSYEKL. The chain's CDR3 is CASSQEGAGGTGELFF. In nucleotides, the CDR3 is TGCGCCAGCAGCCAAGAGGGGGCGGGAGGGACCGGGGAGCTGTTTTTT.

The chain combines TRBV5-1 with TRBJ2-3, with D hard to call. CDR1 is SGHRS and CDR2 is YFSETQ in the germline V gene. The CDR3 is 14 amino acids. Trimming took 0 bases from V and 4 from J, leaving 9 bases between them. DNA for the CDR3: TGCGCCAGCAGCTTGGCCCTAGGTTCAGATACGCAGTATTTT. Residues: CASSLALGSDTQYF.

The chain recombines TRBV12-5 with TRBJ2-3; a weak D match, TRBD1 (8 bases). Germline V lookup: CDR1 LGHNT, CDR2 FRNRAP. V lost 5 bases, J lost 6 bases, and 18 bases lay in between. The CDR3 is 15 residues long. CDR3 in DNA: TGTGCTAGTGGTCCAGAAGGACAGGGAGGGGATACGCAGTATTTT. As protein: CASGPEGQGGDTQYF. Full variable domain (rest looked up from reference TRBV12-5 and TRBJ2-3): DARVTQTPRHKVTEMGQEVTMRCQPILGHNTVFWYRQTMMQGLELLAYFRNRAPLDDSGMPKDRFSAEMPDATLATLKIQPSEPRDSAVYFCASGPEGQGGDTQYFGPGTRLTVL.

CDR3 DNA: TGTGCCTGGAGGCCCGGGTACAATGAGCAGTTCTTC. The encoded protein is CAWRPGYNEQFF. The chain links TRBV30 to TRBJ2-1; D is ambiguous. In germline, CDR1 is GTSNPN, CDR2 SVGIG (reference sequence). The V end lost 3 bases, the J end lost 4 bases, and 7 bases lay between the germline ends. This CDR3 comprises 12 residues. Filled out from reference TRBV30 and TRBJ2-1, the complete variable domain reads SQTIHQWPATLVQPVGSPLSLECTVEGTSNPNLYWYRQAAGRGLQLLFYSVGIGQISSEVPQNLSASRPQDRQFILSSKKLLLSDSGFYLCAWRPGYNEQFFGPGTRLTVL.

The chain recombines TRBV18 with TRBJ2-1; 8 bases fit TRBD2. The CDR3 runs to 14 residues. Germline CDR1 is KGHSH and CDR2 is LQKENI. Trimming at V came to 0 bases and at J to 7 bases, leaving 2 bases not matched to a gene. CDR3 residues: CASSPPGLVNEQFF. In nucleotides, the CDR3 is TGTGCCAGCTCACCACCGGGACTAGTTAATGAGCAGTTCTTC.

A few counts support this clone. The genes are TRBV7-2 and TRBJ2-1, with 15 bases aligning to TRBD2. V dropped 5 bases and J dropped 0; count of bases not matched to a gene: 5. CDR1 is SGHTA, CDR2 FQGNSA, per germline. This CDR3 comprises 18 residues. CDR3 in DNA: TGTGCCAGCAGCCCCGGGACTAGCGGGAGGCTCTCCTACAATGAGCAGTTCTTC. This gives the protein CASSPGTSGRLSYNEQFF.

The chain combines TRBV11-2 with TRBJ2-5, with a possible D match to TRBD2 (6 bases). In germline, CDR1 is SGHAT, CDR2 FQNNGV. This CDR3 spans 15 amino acids. With 2 bases removed from V and 4 bases from J, the gap between germline ends came to 14 bases. In nucleotides, the CDR3 is TGTGCCAGCAGCTTATACGGGAGCCTATCAGAGACCCAGTACTTC. Translated: CASSLYGSLSETQYF.